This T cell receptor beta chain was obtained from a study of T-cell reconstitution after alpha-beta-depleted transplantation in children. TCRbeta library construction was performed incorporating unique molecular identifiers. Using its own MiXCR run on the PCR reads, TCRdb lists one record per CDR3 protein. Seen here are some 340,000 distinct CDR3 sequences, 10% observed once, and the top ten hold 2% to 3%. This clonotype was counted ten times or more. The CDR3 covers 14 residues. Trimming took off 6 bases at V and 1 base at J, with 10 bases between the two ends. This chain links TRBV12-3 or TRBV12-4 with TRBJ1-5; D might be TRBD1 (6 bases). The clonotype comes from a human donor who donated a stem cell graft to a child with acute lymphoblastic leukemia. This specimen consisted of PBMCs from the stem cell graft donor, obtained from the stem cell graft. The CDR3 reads CASSNGQSNQPQHF. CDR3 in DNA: TGTGCCAGCAGCAACGGACAGAGCAATCAGCCCCAGCATTTT.